The clone carrying this TCR beta chain has more than one count but fewer than ten. The data were taken from a study of beta chain features in type 1 diabetes. This CDR3 spans 15 amino acids. With V trimmed by 2 bases and J by 4 bases, 4 bases remained unmatched. Germline V gene lookup returns CDR1 MDHEN and CDR2 SYDVKM. TCRB transcripts that were expressed got sequenced, as all of the isolated RNA had been reverse transcribed. Profiling relied on immunoSEQ multiplex PCR, and the TCRdb table lists in-frame clones only, not all of them. The sample carries some 500,000 clones, 11% recorded once. The source is a young woman in good health. Sequencing was performed on naive CD4+ T cells from blood. The rearrangement uses TRBV28 and TRBJ1-5; TRBD1 agrees at 8 bases. The CDR3 region has the DNA TGTGCCAGCAGTTTACTGGACAGGGAAAATCAGCCCCAGCATTTT. The encoded protein is CASSLLDRENQPQHF. Based on the CDR3 plus reference TRBV28 and TRBJ1-5, the full variable domain is DVKVTQSSRYLVKRTGEKVFLECVQDMDHENMFWYRQDPGLGLRLIYFSYDVKMKEKGDIPEGYSVSREKKERFSLILESASTNQTSMYLCASSLLDRENQPQHFGDGTRLSIL.